These 26 T cell receptor beta chains were sequenced from one sample in a study of tumor and adjacent non-tumor tissue in lung cancer. The library came from three nested PCR rounds adapted from ARM-PCR protocols. TCRdb passed the multiplex PCR reads through MiXCR, listing each CDR3 protein once. The sample holds about 68,000 distinct CDR3 sequences, about 61% seen once. The template was RNA from unsorted bulk tissue. The sequenced sample consisted of lung tumor tissue. The source is a man aged 45 to 65 with non-small cell lung cancer.

This clonotype was counted a single time. Compared with germline, one end of the junction differs, possibly owing to a read error. The chain carries TRBV30 and TRBJ1-4, with D possibly TRBD1 on 6 matching bases. CDR1 and CDR2 from the germline V gene are GTSNPN and SVGIG (reference sequence). The CDR3 covers 12 residues. The CDR3 DNA reads as TGTGCCCGGGGCAGGGGAAGTGAAAAACTTTTTTTT. Translation gives CARGRGSEKLFF.

As to this clonotype: The germline gene is not matched at one end of the junction; a read error may be the cause. This rearrangement joins TRBV11-2 to TRBJ2-5; 8 nucleotides match TRBD2. Germline loops: CDR1 SGHAT, CDR2 FQNNGV. The CDR3 runs to 16 residues. This CDR3 reads CASNLGVAGGRETQYF. The CDR3 DNA sequence: TGTGCCAGCAACTTAGGGGTGGCGGGAGGACGGGAGACCCAGTACTTC.

Remarks on this clonotype: Possible read error: a much larger clone is one base away. This is likely a read error, given that the CDR3 carries no conserved phenylalanine or tryptophan at its end. This rearrangement joins TRBV20-1 to TRBJ1-2; D is unresolved. CDR3 size: 14 residues. Germline-derived CDR1 and CDR2 are DFQATT and SNEGSKA (reference sequence). Between the trimmed V and J ends, which lost 1 base and 0 bases, there was a span of 9 bases. In nucleotides, the CDR3 is TGCAGTGCTAGAGTAACGGGAGCTAACTATGGCTACACCTCC. It codes for CSARVTGANYGYTS.

Note on this clonotype: This may be a read error, as it is one base from a much larger clone. This sequence joins TRBV6-6 and TRBJ1-4; 9 nucleotides match TRBD1. The V segment lost 0 bases and the J segment 5 bases; nucleotides outside the gene matches: 10. The CDR3 extends over 18 amino acids. Per the germline V gene, CDR1 is MNHNY and CDR2 is SVGAGI (reference sequence). CDR3 protein: CASSYSGDRGFPNEKLFF. In DNA, the CDR3 is TGTGCCAGCAGTTACTCGGGAGACAGGGGGTTTCCGAATGAAAAACTGTTTTTT.

This clonotype was recorded many times. The rearrangement uses TRBV6-5 and TRBJ2-2; perhaps TRBD2 as D (7 bases). V was clipped by 6 bases and J by 4 bases, with 15 bases between them. Germline loops: CDR1 MNHEY, CDR2 SVGAGI. This CDR3 spans 15 amino acids. CDR3 nucleotides: TGTGCCAGCAGAGCGGGACAAACCCTCACCGGGGAGCTGTTTTTT. Its translation: CASRAGQTLTGELFF.

This clonotype was recorded many times. This chain uses TRBV6-6 with TRBJ2-7; 8 bases map to TRBD1. Per the germline V gene, CDR1 is MNHNY and CDR2 is SVGAGI (reference sequence). The CDR3 is made up of 13 amino acids. V shed 6 bases and J 3 bases; nucleotides not matched to a gene: 4. The CDR3 loop is CASRTGQGYEQYF. CDR3 sequence (DNA): TGTGCCAGCAGAACAGGACAGGGCTACGAGCAGTACTTC.

The chain joins TRBV20-1 to TRBJ2-5; no firm D call. This CDR3 spans 11 amino acids. V was trimmed by 3 bases and J by 4 bases, leaving 6 bases between them. Germline V lookup: CDR1 DFQATT, CDR2 SNEGSKA (reference sequence). The CDR3 loop reads CSASPRETQYF. As DNA, the CDR3 is TGCAGTGCTAGTCCCCGAGAGACCCAGTACTTC.

V and J are TRBV28 and TRBJ2-7; D remains ambiguous. Deletions cut 5 bases from V and 5 bases from J, with 10 bases between. The germline V gene has CDR1 MDHEN and CDR2 SYDVKM. The CDR3 loop spans 12 amino acids. The CDR3 DNA follows: TGTGCCAGCAGTCCCATGAGAGACGAGCAGTACTTC. Amino acid sequence: CASSPMRDEQYF. Supplemented by reference TRBV28 and TRBJ2-7, the full variable domain reads DVKVTQSSRYLVKRTGEKVFLECVQDMDHENMFWYRQDPGLGLRLIYFSYDVKMKEKGDIPEGYSVSREKKERFSLILESASTNQTSMYLCASSPMRDEQYFGPGTRLTVT.

The table lists this clonotype with a few counts. This may come from a read error, since a much larger clone is one base off. This chain joins TRBV12-3 or TRBV12-4 and TRBJ1-2, with D unclear. CDR3 length: 15 residues. Trimming removed 5 bases at V and 4 bases at J, with 17 bases between. In nucleotides, the CDR3 is TGTGCCAGCAGTATAAATCGTCAAGCTACCTATGGCTACACCTTC. Translating it yields CASSINRQATYGYTF.

A note on this clonotype: One junction end disagrees with the germline gene, perhaps due to a read error. The rearrangement uses TRBV6-5 and TRBJ2-7; D not resolved. Germline V gene lookup returns CDR1 MNHEY and CDR2 SVGAGI. CDR3 length equals 12 residues. The CDR3 region has the DNA TGTGCCAGCAGTACACCCCCCTACGAGCACTACTTC. It translates to CASSTPPYEHYF.

This clonotype was observed a single time. A much larger clone is a single base away; this may be a read error. The V and J genes are TRBV29-1 and TRBJ1-2, with a weak D call TRBD1 (5 bases). The CDR3 runs to 11 residues. Germline assignment: CDR1 SQVTM and CDR2 ANQGSEA. The CDR3 protein is CNVDSIYGYTF. As DNA, the CDR3 is TGCAACGTTGACAGCATCTATGGCTACACCTTC.

Concerning this clonotype itself: A much larger clonotype is one base distant, so this may be a read error. CDR3 DNA sequence: TGTGACAGCAGGCCGACAGGGAGTACTACCGAGCAGTACTTC. Residues: CDSRPTGSTTEQYF. The chain links TRBV28 to TRBJ2-7, with 7 bases lining up with TRBD1. This CDR3 comprises 14 residues. Germline V CDR1 and CDR2: MDHEN, SYDVKM.

The table lists this clonotype with a few counts. V and J are TRBV5-1 and TRBJ2-3; perhaps TRBD1 as D (6 bases). The CDR3 spans 16 residues. CDR1 and CDR2 (germline): SGHRS, YFSETQ. Trimming removed 1 base at V and 1 base at J, with 13 bases between. CDR3 nucleotide sequence: TGCGCCAGCAGCTTGCGAGTTCCAGGGGGCACAGATACGCAGTATTTT. Translated, it gives CASSLRVPGGTDTQYF.

In its sample, this clonotype was seen a few times. A read error is possible here, since a much larger clone lies one base away. This rearrangement joins TRBV6-5 to TRBJ2-5, with D unclear. The CDR3 spans 13 residues. Trimming shortened V by 2 bases and J by 5 bases, and 9 bases separated the two germline ends. Germline lookup yields CDR1 MNHEY and CDR2 SVGAGI. The DNA of the CDR3 is TGTGCCAGCAGTTACGGGATCTGGGAGACCCAGTACTTC. Its protein is CASSYGIWETQYF.

Points on this clonotype: Germline and junction disagree at one end, which may indicate a read error. The J gene is TRBJ2-2, the V gene TRBV10-1; possible D gene TRBD1, 6 bases. This CDR3 comprises 13 residues. Germline V lookup: CDR1 WNHNN, CDR2 SYGVQD (reference sequence). The CDR3 DNA sequence: TGCGCCAGCAGTCACAGGGTCGCCGGGGAGCAGTTTTTT. Translation gives CASSHRVAGEQFF.

In its sample, this clonotype was seen once. This CDR3 fails to terminate in the conserved phenylalanine or tryptophan, so it likely reflects a read error. The CDR3 loop is CSAKDRDYFYEQYL. The CDR3 DNA is TGCAGCGCTAAAGACAGGGACTACTTCTACGAGCAGTACCTC. The chain joins TRBV29-1 to TRBJ2-7; tentatively, D is TRBD1 or TRBD2 (7 bases each). The V and J ends lost 7 bases and 3 bases respectively, with 19 bases between them. Germline loops: CDR1 SQVTM, CDR2 ANQGSEA. There are 14 residues in the CDR3.

In the case of this clonotype: A much larger clone lies one base from this, so it may be a read error. The rearrangement joins TRBV10-2 to TRBJ2-3; D is ambiguous. In germline, CDR1 is WSHSY, CDR2 SAAADI. Deletions cut 6 bases from V and 1 base from J, with 11 bases between. The CDR3 extends over 14 amino acids. CDR3 loop: CASRTTRGTDTQYF. In nucleotides, the CDR3 is TGCGCCAGCAGGACGACAAGGGGCACAGATACGCAGTATTTT.

In regard to this clonotype: Relative to the germline gene, one junction end is altered; a read error may explain this. The rearrangement uses TRBV4-1 and TRBJ1-6; TRBD1 aligns across 8 bases. The CDR3 is 17 residues long. The germline gives CDR1 MGHRA, CDR2 YSYEKL. In nucleotides, the CDR3 is TGCGCTAGCAGCCAAGATCTTCCAGGGGGCAGTTGTTCACCCCTCCACTTT. Protein: CASSQDLPGGSCSPLHF.

In the case of this clonotype: A much larger clone lies a single base off, so this may be a read error. J is TRBJ2-6 and V is TRBV6-5; 7 bases fit TRBD2. CDR3 length: 15 amino acids. CDR1 and CDR2 from the germline V gene are MNHEY and SVGAGI. The CDR3 sequence: CASSYAGSGVNVLTF. The CDR3, as DNA: TGTGCCAGCAGTTACGCAGGGAGCGGGGTCAACGTCCTGACTTTC.

As concerns this clonotype: With a much larger clone just one base away, this may be a read error. In DNA, the CDR3 is TGCAGCGTTGAGAAAGCGGGAGAACCCTACAATGAGCAGTTCTTC. Translated, it gives CSVEKAGEPYNEQFF. The chain links TRBV29-1 to TRBJ2-1; 8 bases are a match to TRBD2. CDR1 is SQVTM, CDR2 ANQGSEA, per germline. V was pared by 3 bases and J by 2 bases, with 6 bases of the junction left unmatched. This CDR3 region has 15 residues.

In this sample, this clonotype turned up once. The rearrangement uses TRBV6-1 and TRBJ1-5, with D unclear. The CDR3 runs to 13 residues. Germline CDR1 is MNHNS and CDR2 is SASEGT. Trimming stripped 8 bases from V and 5 bases from J, with 13 bases between. The CDR3 region is CASATGAHQPQHF. CDR3 in DNA: TGTGCCAGCGCGACGGGAGCCCATCAGCCCCAGCATTTT.

Regarding this clonotype: This may be a read error: a much more frequent sequence differs by one nucleotide. This chain uses TRBV6-5 with TRBJ1-2, with 9 bases matching TRBD1. In germline, CDR1 is MNHEY, CDR2 SVGAGI. CDR3 length equals 13 residues. The CDR3 spells CARSYRGLYGYTF. CDR3 bases: TGTGCCAGGAGTTACAGGGGGCTGTATGGCTACACCTTC.

V usage is TRBV10-3 and J usage is TRBJ2-7, with 7 positions matching TRBD1. The CDR3 extends over 13 amino acids. Trimming at V came to 11 bases and at J to 11 bases, leaving 18 bases not matched to a gene. CDR1 is ENHRY, CDR2 SYGVKD, per germline. The CDR3 reads CASEGQDTYGKYF. The CDR3, as DNA: TGTGCCTCGGAAGGACAGGACACCTACGGGAAGTACTTC.

About this clonotype: A much larger clone differs by one base, so this may be a read error. This rearrangement joins TRBV2 to TRBJ2-2; 7 nucleotides line up with TRBD1. Germline loops: CDR1 SNHLY, CDR2 FYNNEI. This CDR3 is 15 amino acids long. The CDR3 region has the DNA TGTGCCAGCAGTCAGACAGGGCAAAACACCGAGGAGCTGTTTTTT. Translating gives CASSQTGQNTEELFF.

In the case of this clonotype: A much larger clonotype is one base distant, so this may be a read error. This chain uses TRBV24-1 with TRBJ2-5, with 7 bases fitting TRBD1. Germline V gene lookup returns CDR1 KGHDR and CDR2 SFDVKD. This CDR3 spans 14 amino acids. Written as DNA, the CDR3 is TGTGCCACCTGTGAAGCGACAGGGTGGGAGACCCAGTACTTC. Its protein is CATCEATGWETQYF.

In regard to this clonotype: A read error may explain this, as a much larger clone is one base away. As the CDR3 is not closed by the conserved phenylalanine or tryptophan, this likely results from a read error. No DNA is shown, since the ends of the CDR3 on it are uncertain; the CDR3 is the one TCRdb lists. The rearrangement joins TRBV11-1 to TRBJ2-7. The CDR3 numbers 13 amino acids, ends counted. The V gene's germline CDR1 is SGHAT and CDR2 FQDESV (reference sequence). The chain's CDR3 is CASSLAGGYELYL.